The 30 T cell receptor beta chains below come from one sample, sequenced in a study of shared clonotypes between healthy human individuals. Here immunoSEQ multiplex PCR was the method, and the copy in TCRdb shows in-frame clones only, minus some. Here the sample spans about 510,000 clones, 90% to 97% being singletons. Material for sequencing was naive CD4+ T cells sorted from blood. The subset here: CD45RA+ positively selected. Receptors originate from a woman aged 25 to 45 in good health.

This rearrangement joins TRBV6-1 to TRBJ2-5, with a weak D call TRBD1 (6 bases). V was shortened by 1 base and J by 5 bases, with 11 bases between the two germline ends. This CDR3 comprises 14 residues. Per the germline V gene, CDR1 is MNHNS and CDR2 is SASEGT. Here the CDR3 DNA reads TGTGCCAGCAGTGAAGACAGGGTGGACGAGACCCAGTACTTC. As protein: CASSEDRVDETQYF.

The V gene is TRBV28, the J gene TRBJ1-5, with D unresolved. Trimming pared 7 bases from V and 1 base from J, leaving 14 bases between. Germline V lookup: CDR1 MDHEN, CDR2 SYDVKM. This CDR3 has 15 residues. In DNA form, the CDR3 reads TGTGCCAGCATTATAAGTCCCAACAGCAATCAGCCCCAGCATTTT. It specifies CASIISPNSNQPQHF.

The chain has TRBV19 and TRBJ1-1, with 7 positions matching TRBD1. This CDR3 is built from 13 residues. V shed 7 bases and J 3 bases; nucleotides not matched to a gene: 5. CDR1 and CDR2 from the germline V gene are LNHDA and SQIVND (reference sequence). The CDR3 is CASKGRGDTEAFF. The CDR3, as DNA: TGTGCCAGTAAGGGCAGGGGGGACACTGAAGCTTTCTTT. Filled out from reference TRBV19 and TRBJ1-1, the complete variable domain reads DGGITQSPKYLFRKEGQNVTLSCEQNLNHDAMYWYRQDPGQGLRLIYYSQIVNDFQKGDIAEGYSVSREKKESFPLTVTSAQKNPTAFYLCASKGRGDTEAFFGQGTRLTVV.

V gene TRBV19 combines with J gene TRBJ2-7; the match to TRBD1 covers 8 bases. Germline loops: CDR1 LNHDA, CDR2 SQIVND (reference sequence). The length of the CDR3 is 14 residues. V shed 6 bases and J 2 bases; nucleotides not matched to a gene: 6. CDR3 in DNA: TGTGCCAGTAGAAGTCAGGGGGCGACCTACGAGCAGTACTTC. Amino acids: CASRSQGATYEQYF.

The V gene is TRBV27, the J gene TRBJ2-7; TRBD2 agrees at 8 bases. The V gene end was trimmed by 4 bases and the J gene end by 7 bases; junction bases not matched to a gene: 9. The CDR3 has 14 amino acids. Germline V gene sequence: CDR1 MNHEY, CDR2 SMNVEV (reference sequence). CDR3 residues: CASSSRGRLGEQYF. The CDR3, as DNA: TGTGCCAGCAGTTCCCGCGGGAGGCTGGGGGAGCAGTACTTC.

The chain is built from TRBV10-1 and TRBJ2-7, with 8 bases lining up with TRBD1. CDR1 is WNHNN and CDR2 is SYGVQD in the germline V gene (reference sequence). The CDR3 loop spans 14 amino acids. V shed 2 bases, J shed 6 bases, and the junction held 6 bases outside the gene matches. In DNA form, the CDR3 reads TGCGCCAGCAGTGAGGGACAGGGATGGGGCGAGCAGTACTTC. Its translation: CASSEGQGWGEQYF.

The chain joins TRBV23-1 to TRBJ1-2; D unresolved. TRBV23-1 is designated an ORF whose function remains uncertain. The CDR3 spans 9 residues. Trimming removed 11 bases at V and 8 bases at J, with 9 bases between. CDR3 DNA sequence: TGCGCCGGAAAAAGGGGCTACACCTTC. This encodes CAGKRGYTF.

The CDR3 DNA is TGTGCCAGTAGCGACAGGGCTCAGGAAAAACTGTTTTTT. Amino acids: CASSDRAQEKLFF. This sequence joins TRBV19 and TRBJ1-4; 7 nucleotides align to TRBD1. The J segment lost 8 bases and the V segment lost 6 bases, leaving 6 bases of the junction unmatched. The CDR3 has 13 amino acids. Germline V gene sequence: CDR1 LNHDA, CDR2 SQIVND (reference sequence).

The chain is built from TRBV5-1 and TRBJ2-7; TRBD1 might be the D (6 bases). Trimming stripped 4 bases from V and 1 base from J, with 21 bases between. The CDR3 covers 17 residues. CDR1 and CDR2 from the germline V gene are SGHRS and YFSETQ. CDR3 amino acids: CASSPITLTGKSYEQYF. DNA for the CDR3: TGCGCCAGCAGCCCGATAACGCTGACAGGAAAATCCTACGAGCAGTACTTC.

J is TRBJ1-1 and V is TRBV28, with a possible D match to TRBD1 (5 bases). The CDR3 is 14 residues long. Germline CDR1 is MDHEN and CDR2 is SYDVKM. The V gene lost 4 bases and the J gene lost 8 bases, with 17 bases spanning the gap. The CDR3 reads CASSSPGLLSEAFF. The CDR3 DNA reads as TGTGCCAGCAGTTCCCCGGGACTCCTGTCCGAAGCTTTCTTT.

The V call is TRBV5-4, the J call TRBJ1-2; a weak D match, TRBD1 (6 bases). Germline V gene data show CDR1 as SGHNT and CDR2 as YYREEE (reference sequence). The CDR3 totals 15 residues. Trimming shortened V by 4 bases and J by 2 bases, and 15 bases separated the two germline ends. Written as DNA, the CDR3 is TGTGCCAGCAGCAGACCAGGGGCTTCCAACTATGGCTACACCTTC. It yields the protein CASSRPGASNYGYTF.

As for this clone: Other DNA sequences in this sample translate to the same CDR3. V gene TRBV27 combines with J gene TRBJ1-1; D may be TRBD1 (6 bases). Germline V gene data show CDR1 as MNHEY and CDR2 as SMNVEV (reference sequence). The CDR3 contains 12 residues. Trimming pared 5 bases from V and 4 bases from J, leaving 8 bases between. The DNA of the CDR3 is TGTGCCAGCAGTCTCAGGGGCACTGAAGCTTTCTTT. It specifies CASSLRGTEAFF.

The genes are TRBV7-8 and TRBJ1-1; TRBD1 is a possible D gene (5 bases). Germline CDR1 reads SGHVS; CDR2 reads FQNEAQ. V lost 1 base and J lost 0, with 12 bases in between. This CDR3 region has 16 residues. This CDR3 reads CASSLVTGVMNTEAFF. Here the CDR3 DNA reads TGTGCCAGCAGCTTAGTTACAGGTGTGATGAACACTGAAGCTTTCTTT.

The gene calls are TRBV13 and TRBJ2-2; D is uncertain. CDR3 length: 15 amino acids. Between the trimmed V and J ends, which lost 0 bases and 7 bases, there was a span of 12 bases. Looked up from germline, CDR1 is PRHDT and CDR2 is FYEKMQ (reference sequence). The CDR3 loop is CASSLGLPTGGELFF. CDR3 sequence (DNA): TGTGCCAGCAGCTTAGGGCTTCCGACGGGCGGGGAGCTGTTTTTT.

The chain recombines TRBV11-2 with TRBJ2-7, with 7 nucleotides matching TRBD1. The CDR3 is 15 residues long. CDR1 SGHAT and CDR2 FQNNGV come from the germline V gene. Trimming removed 5 bases from V and 3 bases from J; junction bases left unmatched: 10. The CDR3 region has the DNA TGTGCCAGCAGCCAACAGGGGCTACTACACTACGAGCAGTACTTC. It yields the protein CASSQQGLLHYEQYF. Based on the CDR3 plus reference TRBV11-2 and TRBJ2-7, the full variable domain is EAGVAQSPRYKIIEKRQSVAFWCNPISGHATLYWYQQILGQGPKLLIQFQNNGVVDDSQLPKDRFSAERLKGVDSTLKIQPAKLEDSAVYLCASSQQGLLHYEQYFGPGTRLTVT.

V usage is TRBV4-1 and J usage is TRBJ1-2, with no clear D. Deletions cut 0 bases from V and 5 bases from J, with 7 bases between. The CDR3 totals 13 residues. Germline CDR1 reads MGHRA; CDR2 reads YSYEKL. The CDR3 DNA sequence: TGCGCCAGCAGCCAAGATCCGGTATATGGCTACACCTTC. Protein: CASSQDPVYGYTF.

The chain employs TRBV27 and TRBJ1-2; D is unresolved. V lost 7 bases and J 2 bases, leaving 5 bases between the germline ends. In germline, CDR1 is MNHEY, CDR2 SMNVEV (reference sequence). The CDR3 has 11 residues. CDR3 region: CASIWNYGYTF. The CDR3 nucleotides are TGTGCCAGCATTTGGAACTATGGCTACACCTTC.

The V call is TRBV14, the J call TRBJ1-4; the match to TRBD1 covers 7 bases. Trimming at V came to 2 bases and at J to 3 bases, leaving 3 bases not matched to a gene. The CDR3 has 15 amino acids. The germline CDR1 and CDR2 sequences are SGHDN and FVKESK. CDR3 region: CASSQHQGANEKLFF. The CDR3 nucleotides read TGTGCCAGCAGCCAACATCAGGGGGCTAATGAAAAACTGTTTTTT.

This chain connects TRBV7-9 to TRBJ2-2; D is perhaps TRBD2 (5 bases). Germline assignment: CDR1 SEHNR and CDR2 FQNEAQ (reference sequence). The germline V and J ends were trimmed by 11 bases and 7 bases, with 17 bases remaining between them. The CDR3 runs to 13 residues. This CDR3 reads CASPRSEVGELFF. For the CDR3, the DNA is TGTGCCTCCCCCAGGTCGGAGGTCGGGGAGCTGTTTTTT.

This clone showed up just a few times. This chain links TRBV2 with TRBJ1-5, with TRBD1 as a possible D gene (5 bases). Trimming removed 1 base from V and 0 bases from J, with 7 bases in between. Germline CDR1 is SNHLY and CDR2 is FYNNEI. The CDR3 spans 15 residues. The CDR3 spells CASSEGGYSNQPQHF. CDR3 in DNA: TGTGCCAGCAGTGAAGGGGGCTATAGCAATCAGCCCCAGCATTTT.

The rearrangement uses TRBV2 and TRBJ2-5; 10 nucleotides match TRBD1. The J call may be wrong; the DNA end is better matched by TRBJ2-7. The germline CDR1 and CDR2 sequences are SNHLY and FYNNEI. The CDR3 has 13 residues. Here the CDR3 reads CASRGQGKGEQYF. The DNA for the CDR3 is TGTGCCAGCAGGGGACAGGGGAAGGGCGAGCAGTACTTC.

This clone was observed a single time. The chain couples TRBV2 to TRBJ2-5, with 9 bases matching TRBD1. CDR1 SNHLY and CDR2 FYNNEI come from the germline V gene. This CDR3 spans 15 amino acids. The V segment lost 4 bases and the J segment 4 bases; nucleotides outside the gene matches: 7. Here the CDR3 reads CASSADRGKSETQYF. Written as DNA, the CDR3 is TGTGCCAGCAGTGCGGACAGGGGAAAATCAGAGACCCAGTACTTC.

The V and J genes are TRBV5-4 and TRBJ2-7; TRBD1 is a possible D gene (6 bases). This CDR3 spans 13 amino acids. Germline-derived CDR1 and CDR2 are SGHNT and YYREEE (reference sequence). With 4 bases removed from V and 5 bases from J, the gap between germline ends came to 13 bases. The CDR3 nucleotides are TGTGCCAGCAGCCACAGGGCAGTCGACGAGCAGTACTTC. Its protein product is CASSHRAVDEQYF.

CDR3 region: CASSYFGTDEAFF. Here the CDR3 DNA reads TGTGCCAGCAGTTACTTCGGGACGGATGAAGCTTTCTTT. This chain connects TRBV6-6 to TRBJ1-1; maybe TRBD1 (5 bases). Deletions cut 1 base from V and 7 bases from J, with 10 bases between. The V gene's germline CDR1 is MNHNY and CDR2 SVGAGI (reference sequence). This CDR3 has 13 amino acids.

This chain uses TRBV6-1 with TRBJ2-7; unclear D gene. The length of the CDR3 is 11 residues. Germline V gene data show CDR1 as MNHNS and CDR2 as SASEGT. V gave up 9 bases and J gave up 4 bases, with 10 bases separating them. The CDR3 DNA follows: TGTGCCAGTGTTCTTATGTACGAGCAGTACTTC. This encodes CASVLMYEQYF.

J is TRBJ2-2 and V is TRBV7-6; the D call may be TRBD1 or TRBD2 (5 bases each). Deletions cut 3 bases from V and 5 bases from J, with 13 bases between. The CDR3 is made up of 15 amino acids. The germline V gene encodes CDR1 SGHVS and CDR2 FNYEAQ. The CDR3 region is CASSLSGTGTGELFF. The CDR3 DNA sequence: TGTGCCAGCAGCTTGTCAGGGACCGGGACCGGGGAGCTGTTTTTT.

This chain joins TRBV5-1 and TRBJ2-7; TRBD1 is a possible D gene (6 bases). V was clipped by 3 bases and J by 4 bases, with 14 bases between them. CDR1 is SGHRS and CDR2 is YFSETQ in the germline V gene. CDR3 length: 14 residues. The CDR3 nucleotides read TGCGCCAGCAGCTCGGACAGCGGCGGGTACGAGCAGTACTTC. Protein: CASSSDSGGYEQYF.

The chain employs TRBV28 and TRBJ2-7; 8 bases are a match to TRBD1. Germline V gene sequence: CDR1 MDHEN, CDR2 SYDVKM. CDR3 size: 16 residues. Trimming took 5 bases from V and 3 from J; bases not matched to a gene: 12. In DNA, the CDR3 is TGTGCCAGCAGTAGCCCGGCCTCCGGGACAGGCTACGAGCAGTACTTC. Amino acid sequence: CASSSPASGTGYEQYF.

The V and J genes are TRBV12-5 and TRBJ2-1; D not certain. Looked up from germline, CDR1 is LGHNT and CDR2 is FRNRAP. V gave up 2 bases and J gave up 0 bases, with 14 bases separating them. There are 17 residues in the CDR3. The DNA for the CDR3 is TGTGCTAGTGGTTTGAGTGCGGACCACAGCTCCTACAATGAGCAGTTCTTC. Protein product: CASGLSADHSSYNEQFF. The full variable domain, with the rest looked up from reference TRBV12-5 and TRBJ2-1, is DARVTQTPRHKVTEMGQEVTMRCQPILGHNTVFWYRQTMMQGLELLAYFRNRAPLDDSGMPKDRFSAEMPDATLATLKIQPSEPRDSAVYFCASGLSADHSSYNEQFFGPGTRLTVL.

This clone showed up just once. The CDR3 sequence is CASSLETGVGSEQFF. DNA of the CDR3: TGTGCCAGCAGCTTGGAGACGGGTGTGGGAAGTGAGCAGTTCTTC. The chain recombines TRBV5-8 with TRBJ2-1; D call uncertain. Germline CDR1 and CDR2: SGHTS and YDEGEE. V dropped 0 bases and J dropped 9 bases, with 16 bases sitting between them. CDR3 length: 15 amino acids.